This T cell receptor (beta chain) was sequenced during a study of blood T cell repertoires in COVID-19. Study at large: The origin of the acute and convalescent COVID-19 samples was the United States, Italy and Spain. T cells, B-cell-depleted T cells, or PBMCs provided the cDNA or gDNA that served as material.

The CDR3 has 16 amino acids. Looked up from germline, CDR1 is PRHDT and CDR2 is FYEKMQ (reference sequence). The ends were cut back, 0 bases at V and 6 bases at J, with 18 bases in the middle. Those enrolled in Seattle joined during active infection and were followed longitudinally afterward. Authors' processing steps: For nucleated cells, counts were estimated from reference gene primer amplification. This table comes from immunoSEQ multiplex PCR, and its TCRdb copy is limited to in-frame clones, with some not included. The DNA gave D and trimming, while V, J and clone size come from that table. This sample carries some 320,000 clones, roughly 86% of them seen once, and the ten largest clones take 11%.

What was sequenced was peripheral blood. This chain joins TRBV13 and TRBJ2-7; tentatively, D is TRBD1 (5 bases). This receptor was obtained from a woman in her 30s with COVID-19, enrolled during active disease. As DNA, the CDR3 is TGTGCCAGCAGCTTAGGGGGGCACTCCTTTGTTAGCGAGCAGTACTTC. Protein: CASSLGGHSFVSEQYF.